This is a list of T cell receptor beta chains from one sample in a study of cytomegalovirus exposure and HLA in healthy donors. Clones were read by immunoSEQ multiplex PCR, and TCRdb kept only the in-frame ones, dropping some. The sample comprises more than 140,000 clones, approximately 88% of which are singletons, and 2.5% to 4% rests with the top ten. The sample was PBMCs. These receptors all come from a woman aged 18-29 years in good health and CMV-seropositive. Each CDR3 is given with its conserved first and last residue. D genes are given only for firm matches. The size of a clone is reported for some rows only, either as once, few or many, or as a class for expanded clones.

CDR3 DNA: TGTGCCAGCAGTTACGTAGCGGGGCACTACGAGCAGTACTTC; CDR3 protein: CASSYVAGHYEQYF; J gene: TRBJ2-7; CDR3 length: 14; D gene: TRBD2; V gene: TRBV6-5; clone size: once
CDR3 DNA: TGTGCCAGCAGCGTCGGGACTAGCGGGTTGTACCAAGAGACCCAGTACTTC; CDR3 protein: CASSVGTSGLYQETQYF; J gene: TRBJ2-5; CDR3 length: 17; D gene: TRBD2; V gene: TRBV11-3; clone size: NA
CDR3 DNA: TGTGCCAGCAGCCAAGATGTCGGGAGAACCACCGGGGAGCTGTTTTTT; CDR3 protein: CASSQDVGRTTGELFF; J gene: TRBJ2-2; CDR3 length: 16; D gene: NA; V gene: TRBV4-2; clone size: NA
CDR3 DNA: TGCGCCAGCAGCCCGGGGGTCTCTGGAAACACCATATATTTT; CDR3 protein: CASSPGVSGNTIYF; J gene: TRBJ1-3; CDR3 length: 14; D gene: NA; V gene: TRBV5-1; clone size: NA
CDR3 DNA: TGCGCCAGCAGCTTGGCGGCGGTGAACACTGAAGCTTTCTTT; CDR3 protein: CASSLAAVNTEAFF; J gene: TRBJ1-1; CDR3 length: 14; D gene: NA; V gene: TRBV5-1; clone size: NA
CDR3 DNA: TGTGCCAGCAGTTACAGGGCAGGGGATAGGAACACTGAAGCTTTCTTT; CDR3 protein: CASSYRAGDRNTEAFF; J gene: TRBJ1-1; CDR3 length: 16; D gene: NA; V gene: TRBV6-6; clone size: NA
CDR3 DNA: TGTGCCAGCAGTGCCCACAGGGTTGAAGGCTACACCTTC; CDR3 protein: CASSAHRVEGYTF; J gene: TRBJ1-2; CDR3 length: 13; D gene: NA; V gene: TRBV27; clone size: NA
CDR3 DNA: TGCGCCAGCAGTGATCATACGGAGGGGCCAGATACGCAGTATTTT; CDR3 protein: CASSDHTEGPDTQYF; J gene: TRBJ2-3; CDR3 length: 15; D gene: NA; V gene: TRBV10-1; clone size: once
CDR3 DNA: TGTGCCATCAGTGAGCCGGGAGAGGCGGCAGATACGCAGTATTTT; CDR3 protein: CAISEPGEAADTQYF; J gene: TRBJ2-3; CDR3 length: 15; D gene: NA; V gene: TRBV10-3; clone size: NA
CDR3 DNA: TGTGCCAGCAGTATAGGGGGTGGTGAGCAGTTCTTC; CDR3 protein: CASSIGGGEQFF; J gene: TRBJ2-1; CDR3 length: 12; D gene: NA; V gene: TRBV25-1; clone size: NA
CDR3 DNA: TGTGCCAGCAGCCAAGATCTCGCGGAGGGAACAGATACGCAGTATTTT; CDR3 protein: CASSQDLAEGTDTQYF; J gene: TRBJ2-3; CDR3 length: 16; D gene: NA; V gene: TRBV4-2; clone size: many
CDR3 DNA: TGTGCCAGCAGCGTAGGAGGGAATAAAGACAATGAGCAGTTCTTC; CDR3 protein: CASSVGGNKDNEQFF; J gene: TRBJ2-1; CDR3 length: 15; D gene: NA; V gene: TRBV9; clone size: once
CDR3 DNA: TGCAGCGCTTCGCGGGCGGGAGGGCCGGATGAGCAGTTCTTC; CDR3 protein: CSASRAGGPDEQFF; J gene: TRBJ2-1; CDR3 length: 14; D gene: TRBD2; V gene: TRBV29-1; clone size: NA
CDR3 DNA: TGTGCCAGCAGTTTCGGACAGGGGTCTTACAATGAGCAGTTCTTC; CDR3 protein: CASSFGQGSYNEQFF; J gene: TRBJ2-1; CDR3 length: 15; D gene: TRBD1; V gene: TRBV5-6; clone size: few
CDR3 DNA: TGTGCCATCAGGGGGGACAGGGACACTGAAGCTTTCTTT; CDR3 protein: CAIRGDRDTEAFF; J gene: TRBJ1-1; CDR3 length: 13; D gene: TRBD1; V gene: TRBV10-3; clone size: NA
CDR3 DNA: TGTGCCAGCAGCTTGCGTGGAAGGCTAGCGGGTGGGAACATTCAGTACTTC; CDR3 protein: CASSLRGRLAGGNIQYF; J gene: TRBJ2-4; CDR3 length: 17; D gene: TRBD2; V gene: TRBV7-6; clone size: NA
CDR3 DNA: TGTGCCAGCAGCTTTGGAGGGGGCAACTATGGCTACACCTTC; CDR3 protein: CASSFGGGNYGYTF; J gene: TRBJ1-2; CDR3 length: 14; D gene: TRBD1; V gene: TRBV5-6; clone size: NA
CDR3 DNA: TGCGCCAGCAGCCCATTAGGGAGTCCTTCCTACGAGCAGTACTTC; CDR3 protein: CASSPLGSPSYEQYF; J gene: TRBJ2-7; CDR3 length: 15; D gene: NA; V gene: TRBV4-1; clone size: NA
CDR3 DNA: TGTGCCAGCAGCCGGGTGCCAGGGGACACTGAAGCTTTCTTT; CDR3 protein: CASSRVPGDTEAFF; J gene: TRBJ1-1; CDR3 length: 14; D gene: NA; V gene: TRBV5-6; clone size: NA
CDR3 DNA: TGTGCCTGCTCGGAGGGTAGGTCCTACGAGCAGTACTTC; CDR3 protein: CACSEGRSYEQYF; J gene: TRBJ2-7; CDR3 length: 13; D gene: NA; V gene: TRBV6-5; clone size: NA
CDR3 DNA: TGTGCCAGCAGCCCCATGGGACAGGGGAACTATGGCTACACCTTC; CDR3 protein: CASSPMGQGNYGYTF; J gene: TRBJ1-2; CDR3 length: 15; D gene: TRBD1; V gene: TRBV9; clone size: NA
CDR3 DNA: TGTGCCAGCAGCCTGGGGCTAGCGGAGGGGGGTGAGCAGTTCTTC; CDR3 protein: CASSLGLAEGGEQFF; J gene: TRBJ2-1; CDR3 length: 15; D gene: NA; V gene: TRBV2; clone size: NA
CDR3 DNA: TGTGCCAGCAGTTCGCGGACTAGCGGGGTCTACAATGAGCAGTTCTTC; CDR3 protein: CASSSRTSGVYNEQFF; J gene: TRBJ2-1; CDR3 length: 16; D gene: TRBD2; V gene: TRBV27; clone size: NA
CDR3 DNA: TGTGCCAGCAGTTTTGTCGGGTTCGACAGATCTAATGAAAAACTGTTTTTT; CDR3 protein: CASSFVGFDRSNEKLFF; J gene: TRBJ1-4; CDR3 length: 17; D gene: NA; V gene: TRBV27; clone size: NA
CDR3 DNA: TGTGCCAGCAGTGAATGGGGTAGCGGGAGGGCCGTTAATTATGAGCAGTTCTTC; CDR3 protein: CASSEWGSGRAVNYEQFF; J gene: TRBJ2-1; CDR3 length: 18; D gene: TRBD2; V gene: TRBV25-1; clone size: NA
CDR3 DNA: TGCGCCAGCAGACCTACAGGGGCCAACACAGATACGCAGTATTTT; CDR3 protein: CASRPTGANTDTQYF; J gene: TRBJ2-3; CDR3 length: 15; D gene: TRBD1; V gene: TRBV4-1; clone size: NA
CDR3 DNA: TGTGCCAGCAGCCTCCCGGGACTAGCGGTTTCGCCCCCACACAAAGATACGCAGTATTTT; CDR3 protein: CASSLPGLAVSPPHKDTQYF; J gene: TRBJ2-3; CDR3 length: 20; D gene: TRBD2; V gene: TRBV28; clone size: NA
CDR3 DNA: TGTGCCAGTACCCGACAGGGGGGCCAGCCCCAGCATTTT; CDR3 protein: CASTRQGGQPQHF; J gene: TRBJ1-5; CDR3 length: 13; D gene: TRBD1; V gene: TRBV19; clone size: NA
CDR3 DNA: TGTGCCAGCAGTTTCTTCGGGTGGGGAGATGGTTCCTACGAGCAGTACTTC; CDR3 protein: CASSFFGWGDGSYEQYF; J gene: TRBJ2-7; CDR3 length: 17; D gene: NA; V gene: TRBV28; clone size: NA
CDR3 DNA: TGTGCCAGCAGTCCTAGGGAAAAACTGTTTTTT; CDR3 protein: CASSPREKLFF; J gene: TRBJ1-4; CDR3 length: 11; D gene: NA; V gene: TRBV28; clone size: NA
CDR3 DNA: TGCGCCAGCAGCTTGTCCACTAGCGGGAGAGTACGGTCCTACAATGAGCAGTTCTTC; CDR3 protein: CASSLSTSGRVRSYNEQFF; J gene: TRBJ2-1; CDR3 length: 19; D gene: TRBD2; V gene: TRBV5-1; clone size: NA
CDR3 DNA: TGTGCCAGCAGCACCGGACTAGCGGGAGTTATGGGCACAGATACGCAGTATTTT; CDR3 protein: CASSTGLAGVMGTDTQYF; J gene: TRBJ2-3; CDR3 length: 18; D gene: TRBD2; V gene: TRBV7-3; clone size: NA
CDR3 DNA: TGTGCCAGCAGCTTGCCTCCCTACGAGCAGTACTTC; CDR3 protein: CASSLPPYEQYF; J gene: TRBJ2-7; CDR3 length: 12; D gene: NA; V gene: TRBV5-6; clone size: NA
CDR3 DNA: TGTGCCAGCAGTGGAAACGCAGGGACAGATACGCAGTATTTT; CDR3 protein: CASSGNAGTDTQYF; J gene: TRBJ2-3; CDR3 length: 14; D gene: NA; V gene: TRBV6-1; clone size: NA
CDR3 DNA: TGTGCCTGGGCGGGTAACTATGGCTACACCTTC; CDR3 protein: CAWAGNYGYTF; J gene: TRBJ1-2; CDR3 length: 11; D gene: NA; V gene: TRBV30; clone size: few
CDR3 DNA: TGTGCCAGCAGCACCCAGGGACAGGGCTACAATGAGCAGTTCTTC; CDR3 protein: CASSTQGQGYNEQFF; J gene: TRBJ2-1; CDR3 length: 15; D gene: TRBD1; V gene: TRBV5-6; clone size: NA
CDR3 DNA: TGTGCCAGCAGTGCTAGCGGGAGCACCGGGGAGCTGTTTTTT; CDR3 protein: CASSASGSTGELFF; J gene: TRBJ2-2; CDR3 length: 14; D gene: TRBD2; V gene: TRBV6-4; clone size: medium-sized
CDR3 DNA: TGTGCCAGCAGCCTGGGACTAGCCAGCACAGATACGCAGTATTTT; CDR3 protein: CASSLGLASTDTQYF; J gene: TRBJ2-3; CDR3 length: 15; D gene: TRBD2; V gene: TRBV6-5; clone size: NA
CDR3 DNA: TGTGCCACCAGCAGAGATCTGGGCGTGGAGGGAGTAAGTTTTCAGTTCTTC; CDR3 protein: CATSRDLGVEGVSFQFF; J gene: TRBJ2-1; CDR3 length: 17; D gene: NA; V gene: TRBV15; clone size: few
CDR3 DNA: TGTGCTAGTGGTTTAGGGAGTTTAGGCTACGAGCAGTACTTC; CDR3 protein: CASGLGSLGYEQYF; J gene: TRBJ2-7; CDR3 length: 14; D gene: NA; V gene: TRBV12-5; clone size: NA
CDR3 DNA: TGTGCCAGCAACAGGGGGGAATATGAAAAACTGTTTTTT; CDR3 protein: CASNRGEYEKLFF; J gene: TRBJ1-4; CDR3 length: 13; D gene: TRBD1; V gene: TRBV6-1; clone size: NA
CDR3 DNA: TGTGCCAGCATAACAGGAACGGGTCAAGAGACCCAGTACTTC; CDR3 protein: CASITGTGQETQYF; J gene: TRBJ2-5; CDR3 length: 14; D gene: NA; V gene: TRBV28; clone size: NA
CDR3 DNA: TGCAGCGTTGAAGCACCGGGAGGTAGCAATGAGCAGTTCTTC; CDR3 protein: CSVEAPGGSNEQFF; J gene: TRBJ2-1; CDR3 length: 14; D gene: TRBD2; V gene: TRBV29-1; clone size: NA
CDR3 DNA: TGTGCCTGGAGTTTTGCGGGACTTACTATATACGAGCAGTACTTC; CDR3 protein: CAWSFAGLTIYEQYF; J gene: TRBJ2-7; CDR3 length: 15; D gene: NA; V gene: TRBV30; clone size: once
CDR3 DNA: TGTGCCAGCATCCCCGGCGGGGGGAGAAGGGAGACCCAGTACTTC; CDR3 protein: CASIPGGGRRETQYF; J gene: TRBJ2-5; CDR3 length: 15; D gene: TRBD2; V gene: TRBV11-1; clone size: NA